The 9 T cell receptor beta chains below come from one sample, sequenced in a study of radiotherapy plus CTLA-4 blockade in lung cancer. Some clones are missing from TCRdb's copy, which holds only in-frame ones; the method was immunoSEQ multiplex PCR. This table holds tens of thousands of clones, roughly 90% found once. The sequenced sample was peripheral blood, obtained from a patient treated with radiotherapy plus ipilimumab. These receptor sequences come from a human donor with non-small cell lung cancer whose response to radiotherapy plus ipilimumab could not be evaluated.

V is TRBV4-3 and J is TRBJ2-3; D may be TRBD2 (5 bases). Trimming pared 0 bases from V and 2 bases from J, leaving 12 bases between. This CDR3 has 16 amino acids. The germline gives CDR1 LGHNA, CDR2 YSLEER. CDR3 DNA: TGCGCCAGCAGCCAAGATCCTGTCCGGGACACAGATACGCAGTATTTT. It encodes CASSQDPVRDTDTQYF.

The chain joins TRBV6-5 to TRBJ2-7; D might be TRBD1 (5 bases). CDR1 MNHEY and CDR2 SVGAGI come from the germline V gene. Trimming removed 6 bases at V and 2 bases at J, with 14 bases between. The CDR3 length is 14 residues. The DNA for the CDR3 is TGTGCCAGCAGCCTACAATGGGGCGCCTACGAGCAGTACTTC. Protein product: CASSLQWGAYEQYF.

This rearrangement joins TRBV19 to TRBJ1-5, with D possibly being TRBD1 (5 bases). Per germline, CDR1 LNHDA and CDR2 SQIVND (reference sequence). The V end was cut by 2 bases, the J end by 2 bases, with 10 bases between. The CDR3 runs 15 residues. The CDR3 protein is CASSIQGMGNQPQHF. The CDR3, as DNA: TGTGCCAGTAGTATACAGGGTATGGGCAATCAGCCCCAGCATTTT.

The chain employs TRBV5-8 and TRBJ2-5; 10 bases line up with TRBD2. Germline V gene sequence: CDR1 SGHTS, CDR2 YDEGEE. There are 16 residues in the CDR3. Trimming at V came to 0 bases and at J to 3 bases, leaving 5 bases not matched to a gene. The CDR3: CASSLGSGGIKETQYF. The CDR3 region has the DNA TGTGCCAGCAGCTTGGGTAGCGGGGGGATAAAAGAGACCCAGTACTTC.

The rearrangement links TRBV5-4 to TRBJ2-6; D is unclear. CDR3 length equals 16 residues. The V gene lost 0 bases and the J gene lost 2 bases, with 9 bases spanning the gap. CDR1 is SGHNT, CDR2 YYREEE, per germline (reference sequence). CDR3 region: CASSLAVLAGANVLTF. The CDR3 nucleotides are TGTGCCAGCAGCTTGGCGGTACTGGCTGGGGCCAACGTCCTGACTTTC.

The chain employs TRBV6-6 and TRBJ1-5, with 7 nucleotides matching TRBD1. Trimming removed 7 bases from V and 11 bases from J; junction bases left unmatched: 14. The CDR3 consists of 14 residues. Per germline, CDR1 MNHNY and CDR2 SVGAGI (reference sequence). The CDR3: CASTLRRDQGAQHF. CDR3 DNA sequence: TGTGCCAGCACCTTAAGACGGGATCAGGGGGCCCAGCATTTT.

The chain is built from TRBV4-1 and TRBJ1-1, with TRBD1 matching 8 bases. The trim removed 1 base at V and 3 bases at J, leaving 10 bases unmatched. CDR3 length equals 17 residues. CDR1 MGHRA and CDR2 YSYEKL come from the germline V gene. The CDR3 bases are TGCGCCAGCAGCCAAGGTCGGCAGGCAGGGGGCTACACTGAAGCTTTCTTT. Translated, it gives CASSQGRQAGGYTEAFF.

Notes on this clone: Other DNA sequences from this sample encode an identical CDR3 as well. V and J are TRBV11-2 and TRBJ2-3; the D is unclear. Trimming pared 4 bases from V and 6 bases from J, leaving 5 bases between. Per the germline V gene, CDR1 is SGHAT and CDR2 is FQNNGV. CDR3 length equals 11 residues. DNA of the CDR3: TGTGCCAGCAGCTCCTCCGATACGCAGTATTTT. Amino acids: CASSSSDTQYF.

The chain couples TRBV9 to TRBJ2-3; possible D gene TRBD2, 7 bases. The CDR3 runs to 16 residues. The V and J ends lost 2 bases and 2 bases respectively, with 15 bases between them. Germline values: CDR1 SGDLS, CDR2 YYNGEE. In nucleotides, the CDR3 is TGTGCCAGCAGCGTGGGGGGGCAGTTGTACACAGATACGCAGTATTTT. It translates to CASSVGGQLYTDTQYF.